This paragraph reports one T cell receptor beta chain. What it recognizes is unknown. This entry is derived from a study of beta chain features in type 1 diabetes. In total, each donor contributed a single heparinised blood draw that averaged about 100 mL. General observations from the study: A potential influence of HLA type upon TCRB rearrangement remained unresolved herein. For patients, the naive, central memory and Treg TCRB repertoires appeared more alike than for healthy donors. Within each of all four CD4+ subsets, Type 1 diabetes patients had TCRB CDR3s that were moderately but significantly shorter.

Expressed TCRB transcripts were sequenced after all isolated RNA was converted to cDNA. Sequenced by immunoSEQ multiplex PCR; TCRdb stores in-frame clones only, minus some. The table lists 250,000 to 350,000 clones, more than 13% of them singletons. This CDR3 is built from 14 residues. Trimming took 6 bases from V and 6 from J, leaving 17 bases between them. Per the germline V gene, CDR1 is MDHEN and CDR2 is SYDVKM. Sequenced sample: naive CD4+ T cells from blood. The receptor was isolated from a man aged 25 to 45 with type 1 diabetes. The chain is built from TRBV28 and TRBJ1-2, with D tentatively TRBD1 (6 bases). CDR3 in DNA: TGTGCCAGCAGATCAGGGGCTCGGCCCCATGGCTACACCTTC. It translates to CASRSGARPHGYTF.